This entry is about one T cell receptor (beta chain). This may stem from a read error, because a much larger clone lies one nucleotide away. This sample is drawn from a study of read filtering for tumor transcriptome and immune sequencing. Study overall: The cohort had more than 16 men and 14 to 15 women aged roughly 45 to 90, mean about 66 years. IR-seq gave about 3.5 to 10.27 million TCR reads per sample; RNA-seq gave about 80 to 1273.

Molecular barcoded adaptors covering alpha/delta and beta/gamma chains were used on roughly 400 ng RNA. TCRdb analysed the reads with MiXCR anew, one entry per CDR3 protein. The table lists roughly 38,000 distinct CDR3 sequences, 13% to 15% of them singletons. The sequencing sample was made of a population of CD138-negative cells sorted from bone marrow. This TCR came from a donor at least 40 years old with multiple myeloma.

The CDR3 is CASSLFHSEGGQPQHF. CDR3 nucleotide sequence: TGTGCCAGCAGCTTATTTCACTCGGAGGGCGGTCAGCCCCAGCATTTT. The chain couples TRBV7-2 to TRBJ1-5, with D unresolved. The CDR3 is 16 amino acids. CDR1 and CDR2 from the germline V gene are SGHTA and FQGNSA. V was trimmed by 2 bases and J by 6 bases, leaving 17 bases between them.